The rows below give T cell receptor beta chains drawn from one sample of a study of shared clonotypes between healthy human individuals. Assay: immunoSEQ multiplex PCR; the TCRdb copy retains only in-frame clones and omits some. The sample records about 580,000 clones, about 98% being singletons. The sequenced sample consisted of naive CD8+ T cells sorted from blood. The source is a man aged 30-40 years in good health. Both conserved end residues are part of each CDR3. Fields, in order: D gene, J gene, V gene, clone size, CDR3 protein, CDR3 DNA. A D gene is named only where the DNA matches it firmly. Some rows mark clone size as missing; the rest say once, few, many or name a class of expanded clone.

>TRBD1|TRBJ2-5|TRBV5-1|.
CASSFDRTGGSQETQYF
TGCGCCAGCAGCTTTGATCGAACAGGGGGTAGTCAAGAGACCCAGTACTTC
>TRBD2|TRBJ2-1|TRBV7-7|.
CASSSTSERDEQFF
TGTGCTAGCAGCTCAACTAGCGAGCGCGATGAGCAGTTCTTC
>TRBD2|TRBJ2-1|TRBV9|.
CASSRRWGLGGNEQFF
TGTGCCAGCAGCCGTAGGTGGGGACTAGGGGGCAATGAGCAGTTCTTC
>.|TRBJ2-5|TRBV27|.
CASSPEWGARETQYF
TGTGCCAGCAGTCCAGAATGGGGGGCTCGCGAGACCCAGTACTTC
>.|TRBJ1-2|TRBV28|once
CASGESWGSLYDGYTF
TGTGCCAGCGGAGAGAGCTGGGGCAGCCTCTATGATGGCTACACCTTC
>.|TRBJ1-1|TRBV28|.
CASRVTLRTEAFF
TGTGCCAGCAGAGTGACACTTCGCACTGAAGCTTTCTTT
>TRBD2|TRBJ2-5|TRBV29-1|.
CSVGGREGHVAETQYF
TGCAGCGTTGGAGGTCGGGAGGGCCACGTTGCAGAGACCCAGTACTTC
>.|TRBJ2-1|TRBV13|once
CASSLGGSSYNEQFF
TGTGCCAGCAGCTTAGGCGGGAGCTCCTACAATGAGCAGTTCTTC
>.|TRBJ1-4|TRBV9|.
CASSSTEPFGEKLFF
TGTGCCAGCAGCTCTACGGAACCTTTTGGGGAAAAACTGTTTTTT
>.|TRBJ2-7|TRBV19|.
CASSIDIGSYEQYF
TGTGCCAGTAGTATAGACATCGGCTCCTACGAGCAGTACTTC
>.|TRBJ2-5|TRBV27|.
CASSSTTRWETQYF
TGTGCCAGCAGTTCCACGACAAGATGGGAGACCCAGTACTTC
>TRBD1|TRBJ1-1|TRBV7-9|.
CASSLAHRGVAEAFF
TGTGCCAGCAGCTTAGCCCACAGGGGTGTGGCTGAAGCTTTCTTT
>TRBD2|TRBJ2-2|TRBV10-3|.
CAISESSGLAGLAGELFF
TGTGCCATCAGTGAGTCCTCAGGACTAGCGGGATTGGCCGGGGAGCTGTTTTTT
>.|TRBJ2-7|TRBV13|few
CASSLGRVGTTYEQYF
TGTGCCAGCAGCTTAGGCCGTGTGGGGACCACCTACGAGCAGTACTTC
>TRBD2|TRBJ2-1|TRBV5-4|.
CASSLEIAGGLDEQFF
TGTGCCAGCAGCTTGGAGATAGCGGGAGGTTTGGATGAGCAGTTCTTC
>.|TRBJ2-4|TRBV9|once
CASSVDRRGNIQYF
TGTGCCAGCAGCGTAGACAGGAGAGGGAACATTCAGTACTTC
>.|TRBJ2-5|TRBV7-2|.
CASSLVGQETQYF
TGTGCCAGCAGCTTAGTGGGGCAAGAGACCCAGTACTTC
>TRBD2|TRBJ2-1|TRBV7-9|.
CASSQTSDNEQFF
TGTGCCAGCAGCCAGACTAGCGACAATGAGCAGTTCTTC
>.|TRBJ1-3|TRBV29-1|.
CSVASGAGNTIYF
TGCAGCGTTGCATCAGGGGCGGGAAACACCATATATTTT
>.|TRBJ1-1|TRBV9|.
CASSGPENTEAFF
TGTGCCAGCAGCGGCCCGGAGAACACTGAAGCTTTCTTT
>.|TRBJ1-1|TRBV10-2|.
CASSEGGRFEAFF
TGCGCCAGCAGTGAGGGGGGACGGTTTGAAGCTTTCTTT
>.|TRBJ2-7|TRBV7-6|.
CASSLGDGGNLYEQYF
TGTGCCAGCAGCTTAGGCGATGGAGGGAACCTCTACGAGCAGTACTTC
>.|TRBJ1-1|TRBV7-6|.
CASSFLLYGVYAFF
TGTGCCAGCAGCTTCTTACTATACGGGGTATACGCTTTCTTT
>TRBD1|TRBJ1-2|TRBV29-1|.
CSVEDRDTGGDYGYTF
TGCAGCGTTGAAGATCGAGATACAGGGGGCGACTATGGCTACACCTTC
>.|TRBJ2-3|TRBV5-1|.
CASSLEVDTQYF
TGCGCCAGCAGCCTAGAGGTCGATACGCAGTATTTT
>.|TRBJ2-1|TRBV7-9|.
CASSGVGGYNEQFF
TGTGCCAGCAGCGGGGTGGGTGGGTACAATGAGCAGTTCTTC
>TRBD1|TRBJ2-7|TRBV28|once
CASSFGTGDYEQYF
TGTGCCAGCAGTTTCGGGACAGGCGACTACGAGCAGTACTTC
>TRBD2|TRBJ2-1|TRBV11-2|.
CASSSRLAGPVAEQFF
TGTGCCAGCAGTTCGCGATTAGCGGGCCCCGTGGCTGAGCAGTTCTTC
>.|TRBJ2-5|TRBV18|.
CASSPPMGKETQYF
TGTGCCAGCTCACCACCGATGGGTAAAGAGACCCAGTACTTC
>TRBD1|TRBJ1-5|TRBV30|.
CAYLDRVGNQPQHF
TGTGCTTATCTCGACAGGGTAGGAAATCAGCCCCAGCATTTT
>TRBD1|TRBJ2-1|TRBV11-2|.
CASSRPTGGRRNEQFF
TGTGCCAGCAGCCGACCAACAGGGGGCAGAAGGAATGAGCAGTTCTTC
>.|TRBJ1-2|TRBV7-9|.
CASSSPSGYGYTF
TGTGCCAGCAGCTCCCCATCCGGATATGGCTACACCTTC
>.|TRBJ1-1|TRBV10-2|.
CASSADVFTEAFF
TGCGCCAGCAGTGCGGATGTGTTCACTGAAGCTTTCTTT
>TRBD1|TRBJ1-1|TRBV9|.
CASSETGGGAGTEAFF
TGTGCCAGCAGCGAGACAGGGGGCGGCGCGGGCACTGAAGCTTTCTTT
>TRBD1|TRBJ1-3|TRBV7-6|.
CASSLPRQGAPGNTIYF
TGTGCCAGCAGCCTACCTCGGCAGGGGGCTCCAGGAAACACCATATATTTT
>.|TRBJ1-2|TRBV7-9|.
CASSPMSGTLNYGYTF
TGTGCCAGCAGCCCCATGTCGGGTACACTTAACTATGGCTACACCTTC
>TRBD2|TRBJ2-1|TRBV5-8|.
CASSLGPGGPGNEQFF
TGTGCCAGCAGCTTGGGACCGGGAGGGCCTGGGAATGAGCAGTTCTTC
>.|TRBJ1-5|TRBV28|.
CASRGLNSNQPQHF
TGTGCCAGCAGAGGACTCAATAGCAATCAGCCCCAGCATTTT
>.|TRBJ1-5|TRBV6-5|.
CASKGLGGNQPQHF
TGTGCCAGCAAGGGATTGGGGGGAAATCAGCCCCAGCATTTT
>TRBD2|TRBJ2-3|TRBV13|.
CAIKAGGPGSTDTQYF
TGTGCCATCAAAGCGGGAGGGCCTGGGAGCACAGATACGCAGTATTTT
>TRBD1|TRBJ1-4|TRBV27|.
CASRRTGRGEKLFF
TGTGCCAGCAGGCGGACAGGGAGGGGAGAAAAACTGTTTTTT
>.|TRBJ1-3|TRBV27|.
CASGRPGNTIYF
TGTGCCAGCGGAAGGCCTGGAAACACCATATATTTT
>TRBD2|TRBJ2-6|TRBV5-1|few
CASSLELAGGGSGANVLTF
TGCGCCAGCAGCTTGGAGCTAGCGGGAGGAGGGTCTGGGGCCAACGTCCTGACTTTC
>.|TRBJ1-2|TRBV5-1|.
CASSLEGGSGYTF
TGCGCCAGCAGCTTGGAAGGCGGGAGTGGCTACACCTTC
>.|TRBJ2-7|TRBV13|.
CASSLGEGSYEQYF
TGTGCCAGCAGCTTAGGCGAGGGATCCTACGAGCAGTACTTC
>.|TRBJ2-3|TRBV9|.
CASSVASDTQYF
TGTGCCAGCAGCGTAGCCTCAGATACGCAGTATTTT
>.|TRBJ2-2|TRBV5-1|.
CASSPRRVTNTGELFF
TGCGCCAGCAGCCCCCGTCGGGTAACGAACACCGGGGAGCTGTTTTTT
>TRBD1|TRBJ2-7|TRBV5-1|.
CASSSMTGSSYEQYF
TGCGCCAGCAGCAGCATGACAGGGAGCTCCTACGAGCAGTACTTC
>TRBD1|TRBJ2-2|TRBV9|.
CASSVRDRVSGELFF
TGTGCCAGCAGCGTCCGGGACAGGGTATCCGGGGAGCTGTTTTTT
>.|TRBJ2-5|TRBV29-1|.
CSVEVGFGLAFKETQYF
TGCAGCGTTGAAGTGGGGTTCGGGCTAGCGTTCAAAGAGACCCAGTACTTC
>TRBD1|TRBJ2-1|TRBV5-5|.
CASTRQGNEQFF
TGTGCCAGCACAAGACAGGGGAATGAGCAGTTCTTC
>.|TRBJ1-1|TRBV15|.
CATSRGMNTEAFF
TGTGCCACCAGCAGAGGAATGAACACTGAAGCTTTCTTT
>.|TRBJ2-2|TRBV7-2|.
CASSWEVTGELFF
TGTGCCAGCAGCTGGGAGGTCACCGGGGAGCTGTTTTTT